These T cell receptor beta chains were read from a single sample in a study of PD-1 blockade in classical Hodgkin lymphoma. Repertoires were generated with immunoSEQ multiplex PCR, while TCRdb's copy carries only in-frame clones and drops some. The table has 20,000 to 30,000 clones, 65% to 80% seen once. Sequenced here: peripheral blood mononuclear cells (PBMCs), sampled before the second cycle of nivolumab. The receptors here all came from a human donor with classical Hodgkin lymphoma. The CDR3 runs from the conserved cysteine through the conserved F or W. A D gene is named only where the DNA matches it firmly. For some rows the clone size is stated as once, few or many, or as a class when expanded; others skip it.

TRBV7-9,TRBJ1-4,-,TRBD1,TGTGCCAGCAGCTTAGTAGGGGGCGGTGAAAAACTGTTTTTT,CASSLVGGGEKLFF
TRBV28,TRBJ1-5,-,-,TGTGCCAGCAGTTCCCTCGGGACTAATCAGCCCCAGCATTTT,CASSSLGTNQPQHF
TRBV10-3,TRBJ2-7,-,TRBD1,TGTGCCATCAGCCGGGACAGGGGCCCCTACGAGCAGTACTTC,CAISRDRGPYEQYF
TRBV5-1,TRBJ2-3,-,TRBD2,TGCGCCAGCAGCCTTGGACTAGCGGGAGATGATACGCAGTATTTT,CASSLGLAGDDTQYF
TRBV28,TRBJ1-1,once,TRBD1,TGTGCCAGCAGCATTTTCCCAGACAGGGGTAACGCTGAAGCTTTCTTT,CASSIFPDRGNAEAFF
TRBV6-5,TRBJ2-7,once,TRBD2,TGTGCCAGCCGAATAGCGGGAAGCTACGAGCAGTACTTC,CASRIAGSYEQYF
TRBV5-6,TRBJ2-7,-,TRBD2,TGTGCCAGCAGCTTGCGTGGGAGGGGTTTCTACGAGCAGTACTTC,CASSLRGRGFYEQYF
TRBV15,TRBJ2-5,-,TRBD1,TGTGCCACCAGCACAGACAGGGAGCAAGAGACCCAGTACTTC,CATSTDREQETQYF
TRBV19,TRBJ2-7,-,TRBD2,TGTGCCAGTAGTCTGGGACTAGCGGGAGCCTACGAGCAGTACTTC,CASSLGLAGAYEQYF
TRBV4-2,TRBJ2-1,-,TRBD2,TGTGCCAGCAGCCAAGACCCCGGGACTAGCTATGAGCAGTTCTTC,CASSQDPGTSYEQFF
TRBV19,TRBJ1-2,-,-,TGTGCCAGTAGTCTCGGGTTTTATGGCTACACCTTC,CASSLGFYGYTF
TRBV28,TRBJ2-5,once,-,TGTGCCAGCAGCCGTATGGTGTCGTACGAGACCCAGTACTTC,CASSRMVSYETQYF
TRBV15,TRBJ1-1,-,-,TGTGCCACCAGCAGAGAGAAAATGTCCCGCATGAACACTGAAGCTTTCTTT,CATSREKMSRMNTEAFF
TRBV29-1,TRBJ1-1,-,TRBD1,TGCAGCGTCCCGGACAGGGGGCGGGCTTTCTTT,CSVPDRGRAFF
TRBV11-3,TRBJ2-5,once,-,TGTGCCAGCAGCGCCGGTAGTTGGAGGAGCGGCGGACAGACCCAGTACTTC,CASSAGSWRSGGQTQYF
TRBV28,TRBJ1-1,-,-,TGTGCCAGCAGTCCACCTATCGGCAGGGCGGGGAACACTGAAGCTTTCTTT,CASSPPIGRAGNTEAFF
TRBV7-2,TRBJ2-5,-,TRBD2,TGTGCCAGCAGCTTCGGACTAGCGGGTGTAGGGACCCAGTACTTC,CASSFGLAGVGTQYF
TRBV7-2,TRBJ2-7,-,TRBD2,TGTGCCAGCAACGTCGGACTAGCTTTGTACGAGCAGTACTTC,CASNVGLALYEQYF
TRBV5-4,TRBJ2-7,-,-,TGTGCCAGCAGCGGAGGGACAGCCTCCTACGAGCAGTACTTC,CASSGGTASYEQYF
TRBV5-5,TRBJ2-7,few,-,TGTGCCAGCAGCTTGTCTTTGGGCTACGAGCAGTACTTC,CASSLSLGYEQYF
TRBV7-6,TRBJ2-7,few,-,TGTGCCAGCAGCTTAGATGGGGGACCCTACGAGCAGTACTTC,CASSLDGGPYEQYF
TRBV19,TRBJ1-2,-,-,TGTGCCAGTAGCCCCGGGACGACGAACGGCTACACCTTC,CASSPGTTNGYTF
TRBV28,TRBJ1-1,-,-,TGTGCCAGCAGTTTCAAGATAAGTGGCACTGAAGCTTTCTTT,CASSFKISGTEAFF
TRBV28,TRBJ2-1,-,-,TGTGCCAGCAGTTTGGGAGGACAGCTTTACAATGAGCAGTTCTTC,CASSLGGQLYNEQFF
TRBV11-1,TRBJ2-5,-,-,TGTGCCAGCAGCTTAGAAGCGAGAGGGACCCAGTACTTC,CASSLEARGTQYF
TRBV30,TRBJ2-7,-,TRBD1,TGTGCCTGGAGTGAAGGGACAGTGTTATACGAGCAGTACTTC,CAWSEGTVLYEQYF
TRBV5-8,TRBJ1-4,-,TRBD1,TGTGCCAGCAGCGTGGCATACCGGGACAGTGGTGAAAAACTGTTTTTT,CASSVAYRDSGEKLFF
TRBV4-1,TRBJ1-4,-,-,TGCGCCAGCAGCCAAGAAGGTTGGGAAAAACTGTTTTTT,CASSQEGWEKLFF
TRBV27,TRBJ2-7,-,-,TGTGCCAGCTATGGGAGCTCCTACGAGCAGTACTTC,CASYGSSYEQYF
TRBV11-2,TRBJ2-4,-,TRBD1,TGTGCCAGCAGCCTCGGGACAGGGTATTTTCAGTACTTC,CASSLGTGYFQYF
TRBV5-1,TRBJ2-7,-,TRBD2,TGCGCCAGCAGCAAACTAGCGGGAGTAGCCTACGAGCAGTACTTC,CASSKLAGVAYEQYF
TRBV11-3,TRBJ2-1,once,-,TGTGCCAGCAGCCGAGGGGGGAGGGCCTACAATGAGCAGTTCTTC,CASSRGGRAYNEQFF
TRBV19,TRBJ2-2,-,TRBD2,TGTGCCAGTAGTCCAGGACTAGCGGGAGTATTCGGGGAGCTGTTTTTT,CASSPGLAGVFGELFF
TRBV10-3,TRBJ2-7,-,-,TGTGCCATCAGCACCCCTTCTAGCTCCTACGAGCAGTACTTC,CAISTPSSSYEQYF
TRBV19,TRBJ1-2,-,-,TGTGCCAGTAGTACGGCCTTCGGCTACACCTTC,CASSTAFGYTF
TRBV5-1,TRBJ1-5,-,TRBD1,TGCGCCAGCAGCTTGAGGACAGGAGATCAGCCCCAGCATTTT,CASSLRTGDQPQHF
TRBV15,TRBJ2-2,-,TRBD2,TGTGCCACCAGCAGAGAAGCCGGGAGGTTACTCGGGGAGCTGTTTTTT,CATSREAGRLLGELFF
TRBV7-9,TRBJ2-5,-,TRBD1,TGTGCCAGCAGCCGGGGACAGGGGGCCCTACAAGAGACCCAGTACTTC,CASSRGQGALQETQYF
TRBV4-3,TRBJ1-2,-,-,TGCGCCAGCAGCCAAGATTCGGTGAGAAGGTTGTGGGGCTACACCTTC,CASSQDSVRRLWGYTF
TRBV28,TRBJ2-1,-,-,TGTGCCAGCAGTTACCGGGCCTACAATGAGCAGTTCTTC,CASSYRAYNEQFF
TRBV6-5,TRBJ2-1,-,TRBD1,TGTGCCAGCAGCGACAGGGCCCCGTACAATGAGCAGTTCTTC,CASSDRAPYNEQFF
TRBV11-2,TRBJ2-7,-,-,TGTGCCAGCAGCTTATTACAGTACGAGCAGTACTTC,CASSLLQYEQYF
TRBV28,TRBJ1-4,-,TRBD1,TGTGCCAGCAGCGAGACAGGGGAGCACGAAAAACTGTTTTTT,CASSETGEHEKLFF
TRBV2,TRBJ2-1,-,-,TGTGCCACCAAATTTGCGGAATCCTACAATGAGCAGTTCTTC,CATKFAESYNEQFF
TRBV4-1,TRBJ2-1,-,-,TGCGCCAGCAGCCAAGAATCCGCCGACACAGCCGAGCAGTTCTTC,CASSQESADTAEQFF
TRBV21-1,TRBJ2-1,-,-,TGTGCCAGCAGCAAAGCGCTCAGTGAGCAGTTCTTC,CASSKALSEQFF